Listed below are T cell receptor beta chains from one sample, sequenced in a study of T cell responses to AZD1222 COVID-19 vaccine. Sequencing used immunoSEQ multiplex PCR; TCRdb keeps in-frame clones, though not all of them. Here the sample spans around 28,000 clones, 78% being singletons. This specimen consisted of peripheral blood, obtained on day 0 of AZD1222 vaccination. The receptor set was obtained from an adult in good health. Both conserved end residues are part of each CDR3. Each record gives: D gene, CDR3 length, clone size, J gene, V gene, CDR3 protein, CDR3 DNA. D genes are given only for firm matches. Where a row states a size, it is once, few, many or the class of an expanded clone; other rows omit it.

- 15 - TRBJ1-5 TRBV2 CASRPGVAGNQPQHF TGTGCCAGCAGACCAGGGGTTGCCGGCAATCAGCCCCAGCATTTT
TRBD2 15 - TRBJ2-1 TRBV24-1 CATSGPGLATSEQFF TGTGCCACCAGTGGACCGGGACTAGCGACGAGTGAGCAGTTCTTC
- 15 few TRBJ1-1 TRBV4-3 CASSLSDTGLSEAFF TGCGCCAGCAGCCTTTCCGATACAGGATTGTCTGAAGCTTTCTTT
- 13 - TRBJ2-5 TRBV11-2 CASSFGTQETQYF TGTGCCAGCAGCTTCGGGACCCAAGAGACCCAGTACTTC
- 14 - TRBJ2-7 TRBV7-9 CASSLDPLGREQYF TGTGCCAGCAGCTTAGACCCCTTGGGTAGGGAGCAGTACTTC
TRBD1 16 - TRBJ2-3 TRBV5-4 CASSLAGGQGKNTQYF TGTGCCAGCAGCTTGGCAGGTGGACAGGGTAAAAATACGCAGTATTTT
TRBD2 13 - TRBJ2-1 TRBV3-1/TRBV3-2 CASTGLEYNEQFF TGTGCCAGCACGGGACTAGAGTACAATGAGCAGTTCTTC
TRBD1 17 - TRBJ2-2 TRBV9 CASSVRSGGSSTGELFF TGTGCCAGCAGCGTGCGGTCAGGGGGCAGTAGCACCGGGGAGCTGTTTTTT
TRBD1 16 - TRBJ2-2 TRBV24-1 CATSEGTGGATGELFF TGTGCCACCAGTGAAGGGACAGGGGGTGCCACCGGGGAGCTGTTTTTT
- 15 once TRBJ1-4 TRBV11-2 CASSSPGHRNEKLFF TGTGCCAGCAGCTCGCCGGGACACAGGAATGAAAAACTGTTTTTT
TRBD1 15 - TRBJ2-1 TRBV5-1 CASSSYGTADNEQFF TGCGCCAGCAGCAGTTACGGGACAGCCGACAATGAGCAGTTCTTC
TRBD2 15 - TRBJ2-7 TRBV14 CASSQIAGGPSEQYF TGTGCCAGCAGCCAAATAGCGGGGGGGCCCAGCGAGCAGTACTTC
TRBD1 14 few TRBJ1-1 TRBV27 CASTGQGMNTEAFF TGTGCCAGCACGGGACAGGGGATGAACACTGAAGCTTTCTTT